The 31 T cell receptor beta chains below were found in one sample sequenced in a study of beta chain features in type 1 diabetes. Sequencing targeted expressed TCRB transcripts, as all isolated RNA had been reverse transcribed. This table comes from immunoSEQ multiplex PCR, and its TCRdb copy is limited to in-frame clones, with some not included. In the table there are hundreds of thousands of clones, roughly 15% of which are singletons. The source material was naive CD4+ T cells from blood. The origin of the receptors is a woman under 30 in good health.

The chain joins TRBV19 to TRBJ2-2; 7 nucleotides agree with TRBD1. Trimming cost V 1 base and J 2 bases; bases outside gene matches: 7. Germline-derived CDR1 and CDR2 are LNHDA and SQIVND (reference sequence). The CDR3 has 17 amino acids. CDR3 loop: CASSIASGTVNTGELFF. CDR3 sequence (DNA): TGTGCCAGTAGTATAGCCTCCGGGACAGTCAACACCGGGGAGCTGTTTTTT.

This clone has only a few counts. The chain combines TRBV28 with TRBJ2-1, with D perhaps TRBD1 (5 bases). Trimming left V 5 bases short and J 3 bases short, with 17 bases between. Germline values: CDR1 MDHEN, CDR2 SYDVKM. The CDR3 has 16 residues. Written as DNA, the CDR3 is TGTGCCAGCAGTACCTCTATGGGGCCCTACTACAATGAGCAGTTCTTC. This sequence encodes CASSTSMGPYYNEQFF.

The V gene is TRBV28, the J gene TRBJ2-3; 7 bases line up with TRBD2. The germline gives CDR1 MDHEN, CDR2 SYDVKM. CDR3 length equals 19 residues. V was clipped by 1 base and J by 8 bases; unmatched bases: 21. The CDR3 nucleotides read TGTGCCAGCAGTTTATTCCGTTTGCGGATGGTGCGGGAGTCGGGTACGCAGTATTTT. Translating gives CASSLFRLRMVRESGTQYF.

The chain has TRBV5-4 and TRBJ2-7, with TRBD1 identical over 8 bases. J lost 8 bases, V lost 0 bases, and 7 bases had no gene match. Germline CDR1 is SGHNT and CDR2 is YYREEE (reference sequence). This CDR3 has 14 amino acids. The CDR3 loop reads CASSLAGRDRQQYF. CDR3 DNA sequence: TGTGCCAGCAGCTTGGCCGGCCGGGACAGGCAGCAGTACTTC. Combining the CDR3 with reference TRBV5-4 and TRBJ2-7 gives the whole variable domain ETGVTQSPTHLIKTRGQQVTLRCSSQSGHNTVSWYQQALGQGPQFIFQYYREEENGRGNFPPRFSGLQFPNYSSELNVNALELDDSALYLCASSLAGRDRQQYFGPGTRLTVT.

This clone was observed a handful of times. The chain links TRBV15 to TRBJ2-7, with TRBD1 matching 9 bases. CDR1 is LNHNV, CDR2 YYDKDF, per germline (reference sequence). The junction had 5 bases not matched to a gene; V was cut back by 1 base and J by 7 bases. The CDR3 length is 14 residues. CDR3 DNA sequence: TGTGCCACCAGCAGAGGTGACAGGGGGTTAGAGCAGTACTTC. As protein: CATSRGDRGLEQYF. Full variable domain (missing parts from reference TRBV15 and TRBJ2-7): DAMVIQNPRYQVTQFGKPVTLSCSQTLNHNVMYWYQQKSSQAPKLLFHYYDKDFNNEADTPDNFQSRRPNTSFCFLDIRSPGLGDTAMYLCATSRGDRGLEQYFGPGTRLTVT.

This sequence joins TRBV28 and TRBJ2-4; 10 bases map to TRBD2. Trimming at V came to 5 bases and at J to 6 bases, leaving 1 base not matched to a gene. Germline CDR1 MDHEN, CDR2 SYDVKM. The CDR3 has 13 residues. The CDR3 DNA reads TGTGCCAGCAGTGGGACTAGCGTAAACATTCAGTACTTC. Protein: CASSGTSVNIQYF.

In this sample, this clone turned up a few times. This chain links TRBV7-2 with TRBJ2-3; D is possibly TRBD2 (6 bases). V lost 5 bases, J lost 8 bases, and 20 bases lay in between. This CDR3 has 15 amino acids. CDR1 and CDR2 (germline): SGHTA, FQGNSA. The CDR3 reads CASSKTRDTTGTQYF. The DNA of the CDR3 is TGTGCCAGCAGCAAGACTAGAGACACTACGGGTACGCAGTATTTT.

This clone was counted between two and nine times. The rearrangement links TRBV6-5 to TRBJ1-1, with a tentative D call TRBD1 (5 bases). Germline V gene data show CDR1 as MNHEY and CDR2 as SVGAGI. V shed 0 bases and J shed 3 bases, with 11 bases lying between them. This CDR3 comprises 15 residues. The CDR3 loop is CASSYSSGADTEAFF. The CDR3 coding sequence is TGTGCCAGCAGTTACTCTAGCGGGGCGGACACTGAAGCTTTCTTT.

This clone came up a few times. The V and J genes are TRBV4-2 and TRBJ2-1; D gene ambiguous. CDR3 size: 15 residues. The germline CDR1 and CDR2 sequences are LGHNA and YNFKEQ. The ends were cut back, 4 bases at V and 8 bases at J, with 18 bases in the middle. The CDR3 DNA follows: TGTGCCAGCAGCCGGGGTAGTGTGGCGACGGATGAGCAGTTCTTC. The encoded protein is CASSRGSVATDEQFF.

The rearrangement joins TRBV29-1 to TRBJ1-2; possible D gene TRBD1, 5 bases. Trimming pared 4 bases from V and 3 bases from J, leaving 21 bases between. The CDR3 runs 16 residues. The germline V gene encodes CDR1 SQVTM and CDR2 ANQGSEA. The CDR3 region is CSVVGRGTHGDYGYTF. DNA of the CDR3: TGCAGCGTTGTAGGGAGGGGAACCCACGGTGACTATGGCTACACCTTC.

This clone was counted only a few times. This chain uses TRBV7-9 with TRBJ1-2; tentative D call: TRBD1 (5 bases). The CDR3 has 15 residues. Trimming took off 0 bases at V and 2 bases at J, with 10 bases between the two ends. The germline V gene encodes CDR1 SEHNR and CDR2 FQNEAQ (reference sequence). The CDR3, as DNA: TGTGCCAGCAGCTTAGCATTGGGGCCGAACTATGGCTACACCTTC. This translates into CASSLALGPNYGYTF.

The chain carries TRBV18 and TRBJ2-1, with D maybe TRBD1 (7 bases). Germline assignment: CDR1 KGHSH and CDR2 LQKENI. Trimming removed 1 base at V and 6 bases at J, with 16 bases between. This CDR3 region has 16 residues. The CDR3 is CASSPRPGGRVNEQFF. The CDR3, as DNA: TGTGCCAGCTCACCACGACCAGGGGGGCGGGTCAATGAGCAGTTCTTC. Full variable domain (rest looked up from reference TRBV18 and TRBJ2-1): NAGVMQNPRHLVRRRGQEARLRCSPMKGHSHVYWYRQLPEEGLKFMVYLQKENIIDESGMPKERFSAEFPKEGPSILRIQQVVRGDSAAYFCASSPRPGGRVNEQFFGPGTRLTVL.

V is TRBV11-3 and J is TRBJ2-2; TRBD2 matches 8 bases. The CDR3 runs 17 residues. V was clipped by 5 bases and J by 5 bases; unmatched bases: 13. The germline gives CDR1 SGHNT, CDR2 YENEEA. CDR3 DNA sequence: TGTGCCAGCAGCACCCGACCTTTAGCGGGAACGACCGGGGAGCTGTTTTTT. Its translation is CASSTRPLAGTTGELFF.

This clone was detected a few times. CDR3 bases: TGTGCCAGCTCACCTGCAGGGGGAAAGCGGAACACTGAAGCTTTCTTT. Its translation: CASSPAGGKRNTEAFF. This chain links TRBV18 with TRBJ1-1; 7 nucleotides line up with TRBD1. The CDR3 consists of 16 residues. V trimming: 3 bases; J trimming: 1 base; junction bases outside the gene matches: 8. Germline values: CDR1 KGHSH, CDR2 LQKENI.

V usage is TRBV11-3 and J usage is TRBJ2-2, with 9 positions matching TRBD2. V lost 2 bases and J lost 3; bases outside the gene matches: 13. There are 19 residues in the CDR3. CDR1 and CDR2 (germline): SGHNT, YENEEA. CDR3: CASSLTHFQAGGDTGELFF. CDR3 bases: TGTGCCAGCAGCTTAACCCATTTCCAAGCGGGAGGCGACACCGGGGAGCTGTTTTTT.

The genes are TRBV13 and TRBJ2-1, with TRBD2 matching over 16 bases. CDR1 is PRHDT, CDR2 FYEKMQ, per germline (reference sequence). The trim removed 4 bases at V and 6 bases at J, leaving 18 bases unmatched. This CDR3 contains 21 residues. CDR3 residues: CASSSGLGLAGGPMMLNEQFF. CDR3 sequence (DNA): TGTGCCAGCAGCTCGGGACTGGGACTAGCGGGAGGGCCTATGATGCTCAATGAGCAGTTCTTC.

This clone was seen only a few times. V usage is TRBV18 and J usage is TRBJ2-1; possibly TRBD1 or TRBD2 for D (6 bases each). V was trimmed by 5 bases and J by 12 bases, leaving 14 bases between them. Germline assignment: CDR1 KGHSH and CDR2 LQKENI. The CDR3 covers 12 residues. Here the CDR3 DNA reads TGTGCCAGCTCATCCAACAGGGAGGTGCAGTTCTTC. Translated, it gives CASSSNREVQFF.

The V call is TRBV15, the J call TRBJ1-5; possible D gene TRBD1, 6 bases. CDR3 length: 16 amino acids. Germline V gives CDR1 LNHNV, CDR2 YYDKDF (reference sequence). The V end was cut by 0 bases, the J end by 7 bases, with 16 bases between. CDR3 bases: TGTGCCACCAGCAGAGACATGGGGGCATCAAGGCAGCCCCAGCATTTT. Translated, it gives CATSRDMGASRQPQHF.

Of note for this clone: An end of the junction differs from the germline gene, which may be a read error. V and J are TRBV6-5 and TRBJ1-2; D not certain. Germline lookup yields CDR1 MNHEY and CDR2 SVGAGI. The CDR3 spans 12 residues. CDR3 DNA sequence: TGTGCCATCAGTGATCTGAACTATGGCTACACCTTC. It encodes CAISDLNYGYTF.

The V gene is TRBV4-3, the J gene TRBJ1-3; D is unresolved. Trimming removed 3 bases at V and 2 bases at J, with 5 bases between. From germline, CDR1 is LGHNA and CDR2 YSLEER. This CDR3 is 13 amino acids long. CDR3 sequence reads: CASSHKTGNTIYF. For the CDR3, the DNA is TGCGCCAGCAGCCATAAAACTGGAAACACCATATATTTT.

V and J are TRBV10-3 and TRBJ2-1, with 9 positions matching TRBD2. The CDR3 totals 14 residues. Losses at the gene ends were 4 bases for V and 2 bases for J; bases not matched to a gene: 0. Germline CDR1 ENHRY, CDR2 SYGVKD. The CDR3 sequence: CAISGGRAYNEQFF. In DNA, the CDR3 is TGTGCCATCAGTGGCGGGAGGGCCTACAATGAGCAGTTCTTC.

This rearrangement joins TRBV9 to TRBJ2-3; possible D gene TRBD2, 5 bases. Germline V lookup: CDR1 SGDLS, CDR2 YYNGEE. There are 16 residues in the CDR3. V shed 4 bases and J shed 3 bases, with 18 bases lying between them. The CDR3 bases are TGTGCCAGCAGCCACCCGACTAAAGGTCAAACAGATACGCAGTATTTT. Residues: CASSHPTKGQTDTQYF.

This clone was detected only a few times. The J gene is TRBJ2-2, the V gene TRBV18; possible D gene TRBD1, 6 bases. The V and J ends lost 3 bases and 5 bases respectively, with 19 bases between them. The CDR3 spans 17 residues. Germline V gene sequence: CDR1 KGHSH, CDR2 LQKENI. The CDR3 region has the DNA TGTGCCAGCTCACCTCGACTGGACAGCCGCGGGACCGGGGAGCTGTTTTTT. It encodes CASSPRLDSRGTGELFF.

The chain is built from TRBV28 and TRBJ2-1, with a weak D call TRBD1 (5 bases). The V and J ends lost 1 base and 6 bases respectively, with 13 bases between them. Per germline, CDR1 MDHEN and CDR2 SYDVKM. CDR3 length equals 15 residues. The CDR3 nucleotides are TGTGCCAGCAGTTTATCAGGGCTCCTACGCAATGAGCAGTTCTTC. It codes for CASSLSGLLRNEQFF.

This clone showed up just once. The gene calls are TRBV18 and TRBJ2-2; no firm D call. The CDR3 contains 12 residues. Germline CDR1 and CDR2: KGHSH and LQKENI. V shed 4 bases and J shed 7 bases, with 7 bases lying between them. The CDR3 DNA reads TGTGCCAGCTCACAGGGATTCGGGGAGCTGTTTTTT. Translated, it gives CASSQGFGELFF.

This rearrangement joins TRBV4-2 to TRBJ2-7, with TRBD2 matching 9 bases. CDR1 and CDR2 (germline): LGHNA, YNFKEQ. V lost 4 bases, J lost 1 base, and 11 bases stayed unmatched. The CDR3 covers 17 residues. The CDR3, as DNA: TGTGCCAGCAGCCTCGAAGGTAGCGGGAGTGTTTCCTACGAGCAGTACTTC. Protein sequence: CASSLEGSGSVSYEQYF.

Regarding this clone: The junction shows a germline mismatch at one end, possibly a read error. The sample holds other DNA sequences that translate to the same CDR3. The rearrangement links TRBV29-1 to TRBJ2-5, with D perhaps matching TRBD1 (6 bases). The CDR3 extends over 15 amino acids. CDR1 and CDR2 from the germline V gene are SQVTM and ANQGSEA. The CDR3 region has the DNA TGCAGCGTTGAAGATGCCCAGGGGCGCGAGGGGACCCAATACTTC. Its protein is CSVEDAQGREGTQYF.

This chain joins TRBV7-3 and TRBJ2-2, with 11 bases that match TRBD2. This CDR3 is 15 amino acids long. Germline loops: CDR1 SGHTA, CDR2 FQGTGA. J lost 5 bases, V lost 5 bases, and 4 bases had no gene match. CDR3 DNA sequence: TGTGCCAGCAGCACTAGCGGGAGTGGTACCGGGGAGCTGTTTTTT. As protein: CASSTSGSGTGELFF.

A few counts support this clone. Additional DNA sequences in this sample encode the identical CDR3. The chain joins TRBV20-1 to TRBJ2-1; D is undetermined. Germline V CDR1 and CDR2: DFQATT, SNEGSKA (reference sequence). This CDR3 contains 11 residues. V dropped 3 bases and J dropped 4 bases, with 4 bases sitting between them. The CDR3 nucleotides are TGCAGTGCTAGCCTATACAATGAGCAGTTCTTC. Protein: CSASLYNEQFF.

This chain connects TRBV7-8 to TRBJ2-7; D is possibly TRBD1 or TRBD2 (6 bases each). V lost 3 bases and J lost 3, with 12 bases in between. The CDR3 spans 14 residues. Per germline, CDR1 SGHVS and CDR2 FQNEAQ. CDR3 nucleotides: TGTGCCAGCAGCTTGCGGGACACAAACTACGAGCAGTACTTC. Translation: CASSLRDTNYEQYF.

The gene calls are TRBV11-2 and TRBJ1-5; TRBD1 is a possible D gene (5 bases). Trimming pared 1 base from V and 0 bases from J, leaving 7 bases between. The CDR3 totals 15 residues. In germline, CDR1 is SGHAT, CDR2 FQNNGV. The chain's CDR3 is CASSLGGYSNQPQHF. CDR3 nucleotide sequence: TGTGCCAGCAGCTTAGGGGGCTATAGCAATCAGCCCCAGCATTTT.